These 8 T cell receptor beta chains came from one sample sequenced in a study of T cells after yellow fever vaccination. TCRdb passed the 5' RACE reads through MiXCR, listing each CDR3 protein once. Here the sample spans 250,000 or so distinct CDR3 sequences, about 3.7% being singletons. The sequenced sample was PBMCs, obtained 15 days after the yellow fever booster vaccination. These receptors were obtained from a man younger than 35 who received the YFV17D yellow fever vaccine.

This clonotype has ten or more counts. This chain joins TRBV7-6 and TRBJ1-1; the match to TRBD1 covers 9 bases. The germline V gene has CDR1 SGHVS and CDR2 FNYEAQ. Unmatched junction bases numbered 6, after V lost 5 bases and J lost 5 bases. The CDR3 is made up of 14 amino acids. This CDR3 reads CASSPGQGLTEAFF. CDR3 DNA: TGTGCCAGCAGCCCAGGACAGGGGTTGACTGAAGCTTTCTTT.

This clonotype came up many times. The J gene is TRBJ2-7, the V gene TRBV19, with a tentative D call TRBD2 (6 bases). V dropped 7 bases and J dropped 2 bases, with 18 bases sitting between them. This CDR3 spans 15 amino acids. The germline gives CDR1 LNHDA, CDR2 SQIVND (reference sequence). CDR3 sequence: CASTPSGGVPYEQYF. As DNA, the CDR3 is TGTGCCAGTACCCCTTCTGGCGGGGTGCCCTACGAGCAGTACTTC.

This clonotype was counted many times. The rearrangement uses TRBV5-1 and TRBJ2-7; TRBD2 might be the D (5 bases). This CDR3 is 13 amino acids long. CDR1 and CDR2 (germline): SGHRS, YFSETQ. In DNA, the CDR3 is TGCGCTACAGCCGCCGGGGTTTCCTACGAGCAGTACTTC. Its protein is CATAAGVSYEQYF.

This clonotype showed up many times. This chain links TRBV12-3 or TRBV12-4 with TRBJ1-1; TRBD1 is a possible D gene (5 bases). Trimming removed 5 bases at V and 2 bases at J, with 12 bases between. The CDR3 runs 14 residues. This chain's CDR3 is CASSPSTVNTEAFF. Here the CDR3 DNA reads TGTGCCAGCAGTCCTTCGACAGTTAACACTGAAGCTTTCTTT.

The sample holds many counts of this clonotype. This rearrangement joins TRBV7-9 to TRBJ1-2, with D possibly matching TRBD1 (6 bases). The length of the CDR3 is 16 residues. Trimming took 5 bases from V and 4 from J, leaving 20 bases between them. From germline, CDR1 is SEHNR and CDR2 FQNEAQ (reference sequence). As DNA, the CDR3 is TGTGCCAGCAGCCGGGGCCGGGACAAGAAACTCTATGGCTACACCTTC. Translation: CASSRGRDKKLYGYTF.

At least ten counts were recorded for this clonotype. The J gene is TRBJ2-7, the V gene TRBV5-1; TRBD1 aligns across 8 bases. Germline-derived CDR1 and CDR2 are SGHRS and YFSETQ. With 4 bases clipped from V and 3 bases from J, the junction kept 6 bases outside the gene matches. CDR3 size: 14 residues. DNA of the CDR3: TGCGCCAGCAGCCCGGACAGGGCCAGCTACGAGCAGTACTTC. Translation gives CASSPDRASYEQYF.

In its sample, this clonotype was seen many times. The V and J genes are TRBV29-1 and TRBJ2-2; no firm D call. The length of the CDR3 is 13 residues. CDR1 and CDR2 from the germline V gene are SQVTM and ANQGSEA. The V end lost 3 bases, the J end lost 5 bases, and 10 bases lay between the germline ends. CDR3 protein: CSVDTGPTGELFF. CDR3 in DNA: TGCAGCGTTGATACCGGCCCAACCGGGGAGCTGTTTTTT.

This clonotype was recorded at least ten times. The chain recombines TRBV20-1 with TRBJ1-3, with no clear D. The CDR3 length is 14 residues. V lost 5 bases and J 0 bases, leaving 11 bases between the germline ends. Germline CDR1 is DFQATT and CDR2 is SNEGSKA (reference sequence). The CDR3 protein is CSAQRRSSGNTIYF. As DNA, the CDR3 is TGCAGTGCTCAGAGGCGAAGCTCTGGAAACACCATATATTTT.